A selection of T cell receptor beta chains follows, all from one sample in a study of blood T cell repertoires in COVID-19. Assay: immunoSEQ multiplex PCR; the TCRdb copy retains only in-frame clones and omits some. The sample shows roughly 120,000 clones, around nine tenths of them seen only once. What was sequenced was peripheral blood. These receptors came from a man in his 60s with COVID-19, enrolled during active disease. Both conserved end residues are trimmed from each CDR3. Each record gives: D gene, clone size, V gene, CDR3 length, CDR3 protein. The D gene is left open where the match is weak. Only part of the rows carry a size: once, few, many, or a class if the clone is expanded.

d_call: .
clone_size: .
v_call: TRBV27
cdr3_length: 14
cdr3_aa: ASSLPTGSNTGELF

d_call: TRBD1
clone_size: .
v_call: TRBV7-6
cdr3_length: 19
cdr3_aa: ASSLGATVTLWGQGSPEAF

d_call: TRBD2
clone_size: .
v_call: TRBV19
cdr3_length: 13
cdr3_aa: ASSTTSGRGYEQY

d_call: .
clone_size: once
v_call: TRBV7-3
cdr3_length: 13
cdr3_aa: ASSFTFAGTGELF

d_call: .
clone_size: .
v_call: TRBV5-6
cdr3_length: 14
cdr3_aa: ASSLDLGGDGEKLF

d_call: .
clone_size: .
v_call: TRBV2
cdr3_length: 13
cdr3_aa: ASSVGAGSGETQY

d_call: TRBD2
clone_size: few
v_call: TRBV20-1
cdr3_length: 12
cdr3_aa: SASSGSVLSEQY

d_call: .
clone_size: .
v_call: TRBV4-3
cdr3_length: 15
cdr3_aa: ASSQDHGAGALNEQF

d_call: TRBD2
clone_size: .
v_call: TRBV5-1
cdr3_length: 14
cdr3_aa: ASSSGPREGTDTQY

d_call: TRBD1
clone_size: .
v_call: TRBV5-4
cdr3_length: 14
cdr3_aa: ASSLRRFTGGDTQY

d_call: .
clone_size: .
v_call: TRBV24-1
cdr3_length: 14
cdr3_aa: ATSDLGSADTGELF

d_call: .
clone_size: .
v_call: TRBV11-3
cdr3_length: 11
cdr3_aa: ASRGGGSYEQY

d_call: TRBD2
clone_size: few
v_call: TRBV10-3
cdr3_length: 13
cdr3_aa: AISESAGGPYTQY

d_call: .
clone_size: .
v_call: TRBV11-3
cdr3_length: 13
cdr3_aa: ASSLEGAEDTEAF

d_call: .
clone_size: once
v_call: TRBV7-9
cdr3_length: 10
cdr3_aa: ASSLGTRPQH

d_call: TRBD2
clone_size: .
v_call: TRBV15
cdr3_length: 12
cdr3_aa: ATSRDKLAETQY